The subject of this entry is one T cell receptor beta chain. The antigen remains undetermined. The CDR3 is 15 amino acids. With 6 bases clipped from V and 5 bases from J, the junction kept 9 bases outside the gene matches. Per germline, CDR1 MNHEY and CDR2 SMNVEV (reference sequence). The entry originates in a study of somatic mutations in cytotoxic T cells in rheumatoid arthritis. Study as a whole: Patients gave 30 ml EDTA peripheral blood immediately after diagnosis, prior to starting treatment. Flow sorting at nearly 100% purity was applied to some V beta antibody-stained T-cell populations, which included V beta1+ cells sequenced for TCRB.

TCRdb's table, derived via immunoSEQ multiplex PCR, lists solely in-frame clones and lacks some. The sample records 20,000 or so clones, around four fifths being singletons. The study's findings and limits: Among rheumatoid arthritis patients and age-matched healthy controls, CD8+ T-cell clonality was not significantly different.

Isolation of CD4+ and CD8+ cells used positive magnetic bead selection, with purity checked by flow cytometry. This chain links TRBV27 with TRBJ2-1, with TRBD2 matching 8 bases. The sample taken for sequencing was CD8+ T cells sorted from blood. The receptor was derived from an adult with rheumatoid arthritis. This CDR3 reads CASRIWSGGNNEQFF. In DNA, the CDR3 is TGTGCCAGCAGAATATGGAGCGGGGGTAACAATGAGCAGTTCTTC.